The 10 T cell receptor beta chains in this list originate from one sample, sequenced in a study of blood T cell repertoires in COVID-19. Measured with immunoSEQ multiplex PCR; TCRdb has only the in-frame clones, and not every one. The sample lists some 220,000 clones, 85% occurring once. Sequenced sample: peripheral blood. The receptors stem from a woman in her sixties or seventies with COVID-19, enrolled during active disease.

CDR3 DNA sequence: TGTGCCAGCAGTTACTCGGGACTCTTCTACGAGCAGTACTTC. Residues: CASSYSGLFYEQYF. The genes are TRBV6-5 and TRBJ2-7; tentative D call: TRBD2 (6 bases). This CDR3 is built from 14 residues. From germline, CDR1 is MNHEY and CDR2 SVGAGI. Between the trimmed V and J ends, which lost 0 bases and 3 bases, there was a span of 9 bases.

This rearrangement joins TRBV6-4 to TRBJ2-1; D may be TRBD2 (7 bases). CDR1 is MRHNA and CDR2 is SNTAGT in the germline V gene. With 4 bases removed from V and 8 bases from J, the gap between germline ends came to 18 bases. CDR3 size: 15 residues. CDR3 sequence: CASSAEWGGVDEQFF. Here the CDR3 DNA reads TGTGCCAGCAGTGCGGAGTGGGGGGGCGTCGATGAGCAGTTCTTC.

V gene TRBV9 combines with J gene TRBJ2-3; D gene ambiguous. Trimming removed 0 bases from V and 0 bases from J, with 11 bases in between. The germline gives CDR1 SGDLS, CDR2 YYNGEE. CDR3 size: 16 residues. The CDR3 loop is CASSVVELSSTDTQYF. The CDR3 DNA reads TGTGCCAGCAGCGTAGTAGAGCTTTCTAGCACAGATACGCAGTATTTT.

The chain combines TRBV10-3 with TRBJ2-3, with 10 bases matching TRBD2. J lost 3 bases, V lost 0 bases, and 3 bases had no gene match. Germline CDR1 is ENHRY and CDR2 is SYGVKD. The CDR3 is 16 residues long. In nucleotides, the CDR3 is TGTGCCATCAGTGAGTCTGAGGGACTAGCGACAGATACGCAGTATTTT. Encoded protein: CAISESEGLATDTQYF.

The chain couples TRBV5-4 to TRBJ1-4; D perhaps matches TRBD1 (5 bases). Germline CDR1 and CDR2: SGHNT and YYREEE (reference sequence). Trimming took 4 bases from V and 6 from J, leaving 13 bases between them. The CDR3 is made up of 14 amino acids. As DNA, the CDR3 is TGTGCCAGCAGCCCAAGGGGAGGGGATGAAAAACTGTTTTTT. Translation gives CASSPRGGDEKLFF.

The chain combines TRBV7-3 with TRBJ2-1, with 11 positions matching TRBD2. Germline loops: CDR1 SGHTA, CDR2 FQGTGA. Unmatched junction bases numbered 15, after V lost 5 bases and J lost 0 bases. The length of the CDR3 is 20 residues. The CDR3 sequence is CASSLPGLAAESSSYNEQFF. For the CDR3, the DNA is TGTGCCAGCAGCCTCCCGGGACTAGCGGCAGAGTCCAGCTCCTACAATGAGCAGTTCTTC.

The CDR3 is CASSPVAGGGYEQYF. In nucleotides, the CDR3 is TGTGCCAGCAGCCCGGTGGCAGGGGGAGGCTACGAGCAGTACTTC. The V gene is TRBV7-3, the J gene TRBJ2-7, with D possibly matching TRBD1 (7 bases). V gave up 5 bases and J gave up 3 bases, with 17 bases separating them. Germline CDR1 reads SGHTA; CDR2 reads FQGTGA. CDR3 length equals 15 residues. The full variable domain, with the rest looked up from reference TRBV7-3 and TRBJ2-7, is GAGVSQTPSNKVTEKGKYVELRCDPISGHTALYWYRQSLGQGPEFLIYFQGTGAADDSGLPNDRFFAVRPEGSVSTLKIQRTERGDSAVYLCASSPVAGGGYEQYFGPGTRLTVT.

The chain employs TRBV19 and TRBJ2-7, with D tentatively TRBD2 (5 bases). The CDR3 consists of 14 residues. The germline V gene has CDR1 LNHDA and CDR2 SQIVND (reference sequence). V gave up 0 bases and J gave up 0 bases, with 6 bases separating them. The CDR3 coding sequence is TGTGCCAGTAGTATAGAAGGGAGCTCCTACGAGCAGTACTTC. Protein product: CASSIEGSSYEQYF.

CDR3: CASSYSKLTEAFF. DNA for the CDR3: TGTGCCAGCAGTTACTCCAAGCTCACTGAAGCTTTCTTT. This rearrangement joins TRBV6-6 to TRBJ1-1; unclear D gene. Germline loops: CDR1 MNHNY, CDR2 SVGAGI (reference sequence). CDR3 length equals 13 residues. With 0 bases removed from V and 4 bases from J, the gap between germline ends came to 6 bases.

This clone has more than one count but fewer than ten. The chain joins TRBV18 to TRBJ1-4, with D possibly TRBD1 on 5 matching bases. The CDR3 sequence is 18 residues long. V dropped 6 bases and J dropped 7 bases, with 27 bases sitting between them. Per germline, CDR1 KGHSH and CDR2 LQKENI. CDR3 in DNA: TGTGCCAGCTCTCCCCGCGGAGGGGAGAGGTTATCTGGTGAAAAACTGTTTTTT. Its protein product is CASSPRGGERLSGEKLFF.